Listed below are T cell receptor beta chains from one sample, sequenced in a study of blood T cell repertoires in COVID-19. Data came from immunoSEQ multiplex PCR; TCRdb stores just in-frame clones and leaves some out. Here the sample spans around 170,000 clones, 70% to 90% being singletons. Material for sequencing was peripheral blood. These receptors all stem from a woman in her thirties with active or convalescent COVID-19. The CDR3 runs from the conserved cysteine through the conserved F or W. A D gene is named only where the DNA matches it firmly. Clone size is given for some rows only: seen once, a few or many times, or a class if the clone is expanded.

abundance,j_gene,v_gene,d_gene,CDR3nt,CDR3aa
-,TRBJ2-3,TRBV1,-,TGCACCAGCAGCCAAGGAGACGACAGGGGGAGGACAGATACGCAGTATTTT,CTSSQGDDRGRTDTQYF
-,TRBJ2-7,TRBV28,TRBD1,TGTGCCAGCATACAGGGGGGTAGATACGAGCAGTACTTC,CASIQGGRYEQYF
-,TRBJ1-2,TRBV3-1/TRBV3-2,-,TGTGCCAGCAGCCACGGGACTGGGAGCTATGGCTACACCTTC,CASSHGTGSYGYTF
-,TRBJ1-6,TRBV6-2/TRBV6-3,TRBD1,TGTGCCAGCAGTTACCGGGACAGGGGAAATTCACCCCTCCACTTT,CASSYRDRGNSPLHF
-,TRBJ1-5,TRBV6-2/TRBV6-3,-,TGTGCCAGCAGCCTCGGACAGTTTGGTTATGGCAATCAGCCCCAGCATTTT,CASSLGQFGYGNQPQHF
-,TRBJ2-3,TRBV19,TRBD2,TGTGCCAGTAGTCGGACTAGCGGGGGGGCAACAGATACGCAGTATTTT,CASSRTSGGATDTQYF
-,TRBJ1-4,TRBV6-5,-,TGTGCCAGCAGCTCAGGGCTTGATGAAAAACTGTTTTTT,CASSSGLDEKLFF
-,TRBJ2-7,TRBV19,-,TGTGCCAGTAGTACGGAGGACAGTACAAACTACGAGCAGTACTTC,CASSTEDSTNYEQYF
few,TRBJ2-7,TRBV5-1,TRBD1,TGCGCCAGCAGATATGCCCATGGGACAGGGGTCTACGAGCAGTACTTC,CASRYAHGTGVYEQYF
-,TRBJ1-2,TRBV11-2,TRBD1,TGTGCCAGCAGCACGCGGGACAGGGGACCCTATGGCTACACCTTC,CASSTRDRGPYGYTF
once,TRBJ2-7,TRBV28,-,TGTGCCAGCAGTTCGGAGAGGGAGGAGCAGTACTTC,CASSSEREEQYF
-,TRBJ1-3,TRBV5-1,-,TGCGCCAGCCGACAGCTCTCTGGAAACACCATATATTTT,CASRQLSGNTIYF
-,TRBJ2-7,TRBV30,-,TGTGCCTGGAGTGTAAGCCACGAGCAGTACTTC,CAWSVSHEQYF
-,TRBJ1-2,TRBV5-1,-,TGCGCCAGCAGACACACGGACAGCTATGGCTACACCTTC,CASRHTDSYGYTF
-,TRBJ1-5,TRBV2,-,TGTGCCAGCAGTGAAGCGCGGGGCTGGGATCAGCCCCAGCATTTT,CASSEARGWDQPQHF
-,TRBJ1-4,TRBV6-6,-,TGTGCCAGCAGTTCGACCACCTCGGGAGAAAAACTGTTTTTT,CASSSTTSGEKLFF
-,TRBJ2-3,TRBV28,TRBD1,TGTGCCAGCAGCCCCGGGACAGGGAGCACAGATACGCAGTATTTT,CASSPGTGSTDTQYF
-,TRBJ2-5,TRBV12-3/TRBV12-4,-,TGTGCCACCAGGGCTGAAGAGACCCAGTACTTC,CATRAEETQYF
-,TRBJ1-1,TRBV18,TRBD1,TGTGCCAGCTCACAGATGACAGGGGGCGATACTGAAGCTTTCTTT,CASSQMTGGDTEAFF
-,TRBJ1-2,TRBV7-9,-,TGTGCCAGCAGCTCCCCCCGAAAGGGGGAGAGGGACTATGGCTACACCTTC,CASSSPRKGERDYGYTF
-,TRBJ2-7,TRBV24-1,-,TGTGCCTCGTCAGCGGGACAAACCTCCTACGAGCAGTACTTC,CASSAGQTSYEQYF
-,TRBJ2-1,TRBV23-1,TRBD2,TGCGCCAGCAGTAAGGGGCGGGAGGTTACCTGCTTGAACAATGAGCAGTTCTTC,CASSKGREVTCLNNEQFF
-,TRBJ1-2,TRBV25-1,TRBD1,TGTGCCAGCAGTGACTCGACAGGGACGTATGGCTACACCTTC,CASSDSTGTYGYTF
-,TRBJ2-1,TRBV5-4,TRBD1,TGTGCCAGCAGCAGGACAGGGGGCAAATCCTACAATGAGCAGTTCTTC,CASSRTGGKSYNEQFF
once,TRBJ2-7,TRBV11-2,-,TGTGCCAGCAGCCTCGAGTACGAGCAGTACTTC,CASSLEYEQYF